This TCR beta chain was obtained from a study of blood T cell repertoires in COVID-19. Original data processing: Amplification from reference gene primers served as the basis for estimated nucleated cell counts. Sequencing was performed with immunoSEQ multiplex PCR; in TCRdb, only in-frame clones are kept and a portion is missing. For V, J and clone size, that table is used; D and trimming come from the DNA. The sample has tens of thousands of clones, 88% seen once. There are 11 residues in the CDR3. Germline V CDR1 and CDR2: DFQATT, SNEGSKA (reference sequence). The germline V and J ends were trimmed by 3 bases and 5 bases, with 7 bases remaining between them.

The clonotype comes from a human donor in a cohort sampled during active COVID-19. The sequenced sample consisted of peripheral blood. This chain connects TRBV20-1 to TRBJ2-5; D gene ambiguous. CDR3 coding DNA: TGCAGTGCTAGTCACAGCGAGACCCAGTACTTC. It is translated as CSASHSETQYF.